The T cell receptor beta chain described here comes from a study of cytomegalovirus exposure and HLA in healthy donors. 60 Vbeta and 13 Jbeta primers were used in PCR. TCRdb's copy holds only in-frame clones and misses some; the assay was immunoSEQ multiplex PCR. The sample has 100,000 to 150,000 clones, roughly 80% seen once. General observations from the study: Roughly uniform depth of sequencing across donors was assumed in presence/absence analyses.

Germline-derived CDR1 and CDR2 are DFQATT and SNEGSKA (reference sequence). The V end was cut by 5 bases, the J end by 8 bases, with 12 bases between. This CDR3 contains 11 residues. Concerning this clone itself: The antigen remains undetermined.

This TCR derives from a man aged 25-45 years in good health and CMV-seronegative. The sequenced sample consisted of PBMCs. V gene TRBV20-1 combines with J gene TRBJ1-1; no reliable D call. The CDR3 coding sequence is TGCAGTGCTCCAGAGACATTCGAAGCTTTCTTT. As protein: CSAPETFEAFF.